One TCR beta chain is described in this entry. Its antigen is not known. TCRdb reanalysed the 5' RACE reads using MiXCR and keeps one entry per CDR3 protein. Of hundreds of thousands of distinct CDR3 sequences in the sample, about 19% were seen once. This entry is derived from a study of T cells after yellow fever vaccination. Trimming pared 0 bases from V and 2 bases from J, leaving 17 bases between. The CDR3 contains 16 residues. Germline CDR1 and CDR2: DFQATT and SNEGSKA (reference sequence). Study-wide points: A large majority of primary-vaccination clones showed up again after the booster (about 97% CD4, around 88% CD8). Abundant bulk-derived clonotypes could contaminate FACS-sorted repertoires.

The rearrangement joins TRBV20-1 to TRBJ2-7, with D possibly being TRBD2 (6 bases). This clonotype was sampled from a man aged 30-40 years who received the YFV17D yellow fever vaccine. The specimen was PBMCs, collected 15 days after the yellow fever booster vaccination. The CDR3 DNA is TGCAGTGCTAGAGAGGGACTCGGACGGAACCCCTACGAGCAGTACTTC. Protein product: CSAREGLGRNPYEQYF.